The next 20 T cell receptor beta chains were all read from a single sample in a study of OX40 agonist ivuxolimab in advanced cancers. Library preparation was by the immunoSEQ multiplex PCR assay. TCRdb took over this immuneACCESS table, retaining in-frame rearrangements with V and J assigned. Such tables are incomplete; in checked studies, under half of the missing clones stem from an unresolved V gene, and the remainder is unexplained. The sample table shows 65,000 to 95,000 clones, and around 82% are seen once. Together, the top ten hold around 3.8% of the sample. The sample consisted of CD4+ or CD8+ T cells sorted from blood, taken in a trial of the OX40 agonist ivuxolimab. These receptors were collected from an adult with an advanced solid tumor such as melanoma, head and neck, liver or kidney cancer.

This clone has just a few counts. The CDR3 here is CASSLSLGLGYNEQFF. For the CDR3, the DNA is TGTGCCAGCAGCCTTAGCCTGGGACTCGGATACAATGAGCAGTTCTTC. This chain uses TRBV14 with TRBJ2-1; a possible D gene is TRBD2 (6 bases). V was pared by 4 bases and J by 4 bases, with 17 bases between. The CDR3 has 16 amino acids. Germline-derived CDR1 and CDR2 are SGHDN and FVKESK.

The chain combines TRBV4-1 with TRBJ2-7; a weak D match, TRBD1 (5 bases). Trimming stripped 2 bases from V and 4 bases from J, with 15 bases between. The CDR3 is made up of 15 amino acids. Germline V lookup: CDR1 MGHRA, CDR2 YSYEKL. CDR3 residues: CASSQSRQGLYEQYF. The CDR3 DNA is TGCGCCAGCAGCCAATCCCGGCAGGGCCTTTACGAGCAGTACTTC.

J is TRBJ1-5 and V is TRBV7-8; perhaps TRBD1 as D (5 bases). V lost 1 base, J lost 10 bases, and 11 bases lay in between. The CDR3 is 13 amino acids. The V gene's germline CDR1 is SGHVS and CDR2 FQNEAQ. The CDR3 sequence is CASSLGQGEPQHF. CDR3 DNA: TGTGCCAGCAGCTTAGGGCAGGGTGAACCCCAGCATTTT.

The chain recombines TRBV6-6 with TRBJ2-3; the D gene is possibly TRBD1 (6 bases). The CDR3 totals 16 residues. In germline, CDR1 is MNHNY, CDR2 SVGAGI (reference sequence). V dropped 2 bases and J dropped 3 bases, with 15 bases sitting between them. The CDR3: CASSYQQGTGTDTQYF. In DNA, the CDR3 is TGTGCCAGCAGTTACCAACAGGGTACAGGTACAGATACGCAGTATTTT.

The chain combines TRBV18 with TRBJ2-1; no clear D gene. Germline CDR1 KGHSH, CDR2 LQKENI. CDR3 length: 17 amino acids. The ends were cut back, 2 bases at V and 1 base at J, with 15 bases in the middle. CDR3 DNA: TGTGCCAGCTCACCATCCCCGGGCCAGCTTTCCTACAATGAGCAGTTCTTC. The encoded protein is CASSPSPGQLSYNEQFF. The full variable domain, rest sourced from reference TRBV18 and TRBJ2-1, is NAGVMQNPRHLVRRRGQEARLRCSPMKGHSHVYWYRQLPEEGLKFMVYLQKENIIDESGMPKERFSAEFPKEGPSILRIQQVVRGDSAAYFCASSPSPGQLSYNEQFFGPGTRLTVL.

V is TRBV28 and J is TRBJ2-7, with D uncertain. This CDR3 comprises 13 residues. V lost 7 bases, J lost 0 bases, and 10 bases lay in between. The germline V gene encodes CDR1 MDHEN and CDR2 SYDVKM. The CDR3 DNA is TGTGCCAGCACATTAGCTACCTCCTACGAGCAGTACTTC. As protein: CASTLATSYEQYF.

The chain joins TRBV5-6 to TRBJ1-3, with no clear D. CDR3 size: 17 residues. Between the trimmed V and J ends, which lost 0 bases and 0 bases, there was a span of 13 bases. Germline values: CDR1 SGHDT, CDR2 YYEEEE. The CDR3 nucleotides are TGTGCCAGCAGCTTGGGTCTTTCGCCGAGCTCTGGAAACACCATATATTTT. It codes for CASSLGLSPSSGNTIYF. Full variable domain (missing parts from reference TRBV5-6 and TRBJ1-3): DAGVTQSPTHLIKTRGQQVTLRCSPKSGHDTVSWYQQALGQGPQFIFQYYEEEERQRGNFPDRFSGHQFPNYSSELNVNALLLGDSALYLCASSLGLSPSSGNTIYFGEGSWLTVV.

The chain combines TRBV5-1 with TRBJ2-7; 11 positions match TRBD2. This CDR3 has 15 amino acids. After removal of 4 bases from V and 5 bases from J, the junction contained 8 bases not matched to a gene. Germline CDR1 is SGHRS and CDR2 is YFSETQ. CDR3 sequence reads: CASSRTSGSSHEQYF. The DNA for the CDR3 is TGCGCCAGCAGCCGAACTAGCGGGAGTTCTCACGAGCAGTACTTC.

This clone was counted a single time. This chain's CDR3 is CASSLAGVHTGELFF. CDR3 coding DNA: TGCGCCAGCAGCTTGGCGGGAGTTCACACCGGGGAGCTGTTTTTT. This chain links TRBV5-1 with TRBJ2-2; D perhaps matches TRBD2 (6 bases). The CDR3 is 15 amino acids. Germline CDR1 reads SGHRS; CDR2 reads YFSETQ. Between the trimmed V and J ends, which lost 0 bases and 3 bases, there was a span of 9 bases.

The chain joins TRBV19 to TRBJ2-1, with 13 positions matching TRBD2. The CDR3 is made up of 14 amino acids. Germline assignment: CDR1 LNHDA and CDR2 SQIVND (reference sequence). The V gene end was trimmed by 4 bases and the J gene end by 13 bases; junction bases not matched to a gene: 7. The CDR3, as DNA: TGTGCCAGTAGTACCCGGACTAGCGGGAGATCACAGTTCTTC. The encoded protein is CASSTRTSGRSQFF.

The chain recombines TRBV21-1 with TRBJ2-4. TRBV21-1 is listed as a pseudogene. The CDR3 has 16 amino acids. CDR3 sequence reads: CASSKLMGLAKNIQYF. In DNA, the CDR3 is TGTGCCAGCAGCAAACTGATGGGATTAGCCAAAAACATTCAGTACTTC.

The chain uses TRBV25-1 and TRBJ2-1; 11 nucleotides agree with TRBD2. CDR1 MGHDK and CDR2 SYGVNS come from the germline V gene. J gave up 12 bases and V 3 bases, and 13 bases lay outside the gene matches. The CDR3 is 16 amino acids. The CDR3 nucleotides read TGTGCCAGCAGTGATGAGATGACTAGCGGGATTCTTGGGCAGTTCTTC. This gives the protein CASSDEMTSGILGQFF. The variable domain in full, with the rest retrieved from reference TRBV25-1 and TRBJ2-1, is EADIYQTPRYLVIGTGKKITLECSQTMGHDKMYWYQQDPGMELHLIHYSYGVNSTEKGDLSSESTVSRIRTEHFPLTLESARPSHTSQYLCASSDEMTSGILGQFFGPGTRLTVL.

The chain links TRBV6-5 to TRBJ1-4; D is undetermined. This CDR3 comprises 14 residues. V lost 2 bases and J 7 bases, leaving 11 bases between the germline ends. The germline CDR1 and CDR2 sequences are MNHEY and SVGAGI. CDR3 residues: CASSYGQFSEKLFF. CDR3 bases: TGTGCCAGCAGTTACGGCCAGTTTAGTGAAAAACTGTTTTTT.

The chain combines TRBV28 with TRBJ1-4; 7 bases align to TRBD1. The CDR3 loop spans 15 amino acids. CDR1 and CDR2 from the germline V gene are MDHEN and SYDVKM. V shed 6 bases and J 8 bases; nucleotides not matched to a gene: 12. The CDR3 region is CASRSGGTDGEKLFF. CDR3 in DNA: TGTGCCAGCAGGTCGGGGGGGACAGACGGCGAAAAACTGTTTTTT. The whole variable domain, filled in from reference TRBV28 and TRBJ1-4, reads DVKVTQSSRYLVKRTGEKVFLECVQDMDHENMFWYRQDPGLGLRLIYFSYDVKMKEKGDIPEGYSVSREKKERFSLILESASTNQTSMYLCASRSGGTDGEKLFFGSGTQLSVL.

The chain combines TRBV7-3 with TRBJ2-6; D unresolved. The CDR3 is made up of 15 amino acids. V shed 1 base and J shed 0 bases, with 4 bases lying between them. CDR1 is SGHTA, CDR2 FQGTGA, per germline. CDR3 nucleotide sequence: TGTGCCAGCAGCTTAAGGCACTCTGGGGCCAACGTCCTGACTTTC. This translates into CASSLRHSGANVLTF. The whole variable domain, remainder taken from reference TRBV7-3 and TRBJ2-6, is GAGVSQTPSNKVTEKGKYVELRCDPISGHTALYWYRQSLGQGPEFLIYFQGTGAADDSGLPNDRFFAVRPEGSVSTLKIQRTERGDSAVYLCASSLRHSGANVLTFGAGSRLTVL.

The rearrangement links TRBV5-8 to TRBJ2-1, with unresolved D. V gave up 0 bases and J gave up 8 bases, with 9 bases separating them. The CDR3 spans 13 residues. The V gene's germline CDR1 is SGHTS and CDR2 YDEGEE. CDR3: CASSLARRDEQFF. CDR3 nucleotide sequence: TGTGCCAGCAGCTTGGCTAGAAGGGATGAGCAGTTCTTC. Looking up the rest from reference TRBV5-8 and TRBJ2-1 gives the full variable domain: EAGVTQSPTHLIKTRGQQATLRCSPISGHTSVYWYQQALGLGLQFLLWYDEGEERNRGNFPPRFSGRQFPNYSSELNVNALELEDSALYLCASSLARRDEQFFGPGTRLTVL.

This chain connects TRBV9 to TRBJ2-7; 8 bases match TRBD2. Germline V gives CDR1 SGDLS, CDR2 YYNGEE. Germline trimming cut 7 bases from V and 5 bases from J; bases unmatched to any gene: 8. This CDR3 is 13 amino acids long. CDR3 amino acids: CASGRGESHEQYF. DNA for the CDR3: TGTGCCAGCGGGCGGGGGGAGAGCCACGAGCAGTACTTC. Complete variable domain (other parts from reference TRBV9 and TRBJ2-7): DSGVTQTPKHLITATGQRVTLRCSPRSGDLSVYWYQQSLDQGLQFLIQYYNGEERAKGNILERFSAQQFPDLHSELNLSSLELGDSALYFCASGRGESHEQYFGPGTRLTVT.

V gene TRBV2 combines with J gene TRBJ2-1; 9 bases line up with TRBD1. Germline V gives CDR1 SNHLY, CDR2 FYNNEI. The CDR3 contains 15 residues. The J segment lost 2 bases and the V segment lost 7 bases, leaving 6 bases of the junction unmatched. The DNA of the CDR3 is TGTGCCAGCACCCTGACAGGGGGAACCTACAATGAGCAGTTCTTC. Encoded protein: CASTLTGGTYNEQFF.

The rearrangement links TRBV6-5 to TRBJ2-7; 7 nucleotides agree with TRBD2. Trimming cost V 2 bases and J 3 bases; bases outside gene matches: 7. Germline CDR1 MNHEY, CDR2 SVGAGI. This CDR3 is built from 15 residues. In DNA, the CDR3 is TGTGCCAGCAGTTACGGCGGGAGTCGATTCTACGAGCAGTACTTC. It encodes CASSYGGSRFYEQYF.

This clone was detected once. The J gene is TRBJ1-4, the V gene TRBV14; D gene unclear. This CDR3 is 13 amino acids long. V lost 4 bases and J 6 bases, leaving 9 bases between the germline ends. Germline V CDR1 and CDR2: SGHDN, FVKESK. The CDR3 loop reads CASSPSVDEKLFF. The CDR3 nucleotides are TGTGCCAGCAGCCCCTCGGTGGATGAAAAACTGTTTTTT. The complete variable domain, with remaining parts taken from reference TRBV14 and TRBJ1-4, reads EAGVTQFPSHSVIEKGQTVTLRCDPISGHDNLYWYRRVMGKEIKFLLHFVKESKQDESGMPNNRFLAERTGGTYSTLKVQPAELEDSGVYFCASSPSVDEKLFFGSGTQLSVL.